The present T cell receptor (beta chain) was sequenced within a study of early T cells in non-severe SARS-CoV-2 infection. Study details: From unsorted whole blood, bulk RNA was sequenced, and the chains remained unpaired.

As part of library construction, unique molecular identifiers were attached to individual cDNA molecules. Each CDR3 protein gets one entry after TCRdb re-called the 5' RACE reads with MiXCR. The top ten clones hold roughly 3.1% of a sample with some 73,000 distinct CDR3 sequences, approximately 12% of them seen once. This clonotype was seen a few times. CDR1 is SGHDT, CDR2 YYEEEE, per germline. The CDR3 is 17 amino acids. Trimming cost V 3 bases and J 1 base; bases outside gene matches: 11. This chain links TRBV5-6 with TRBJ1-1, with TRBD1 matching over 8 bases. The receptor was derived from an adult who was a healthcare worker with PCR-confirmed SARS-CoV-2 infection or an uninfected control (not recorded which). Sequencing was performed on whole blood. In DNA, the CDR3 is TGTGCCAGCAGCTCTAGTTGGACAGGGCTACGGAACACTGAAGCTTTCTTT. Its protein product is CASSSSWTGLRNTEAFF.